This TCR beta chain was obtained from a study of breast tumors, draining lymph nodes, adjacent tissues. Whole-study results and caveats: The lymph node origin of tumor T cells was framed as consistent with a hypothesis, not demonstrated. Compared with lymph nodes, tumors were less diverse; compared with nontumor tissue, more. Findings are consistent with lymph node origin and intratumoral expansion of most tumor T cells.

Samples came from axillary lymph nodes draining the breast cancer. In its sample, this clonotype was seen many times. Its specificity is unknown. Each CDR3 protein gets one entry after TCRdb re-called the multiplex PCR reads with MiXCR. The data contain a few hundred thousand distinct CDR3 sequences, less than 40% of them singletons. The CDR3 extends over 15 amino acids. V was clipped by 5 bases and J by 4 bases; unmatched bases: 9. CDR1 is SGHAT, CDR2 FQNNGV, per germline. Sequenced sample: axillary lymph node tissue. V usage is TRBV11-2 and J usage is TRBJ1-2; 8 bases agree with TRBD1. The sequence came from a female donor with breast cancer. Some clones in this sample may be carry-over from other donors' samples. The CDR3 nucleotides are TGTGCCAGCAGCCCCCTCAGGGGGCGCACCTATGGCTACACCTTC. As protein: CASSPLRGRTYGYTF.